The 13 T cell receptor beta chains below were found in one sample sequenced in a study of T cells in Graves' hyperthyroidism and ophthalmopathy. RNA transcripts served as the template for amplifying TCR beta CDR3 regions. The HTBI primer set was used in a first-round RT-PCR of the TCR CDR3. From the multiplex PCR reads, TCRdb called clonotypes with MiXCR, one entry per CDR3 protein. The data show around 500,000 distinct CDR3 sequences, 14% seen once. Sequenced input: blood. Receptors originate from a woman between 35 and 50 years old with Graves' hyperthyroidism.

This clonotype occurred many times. CDR3 coding DNA: TGCAGTGCCCATACTAGCGGGGGGCGCACAGATACGCAGTATTTT. Its translation: CSAHTSGGRTDTQYF. The chain links TRBV20-1 to TRBJ2-3; 12 nucleotides agree with TRBD2. Germline lookup yields CDR1 DFQATT and CDR2 SNEGSKA (reference sequence). This CDR3 is built from 15 residues. The ends lost 6 bases at V and 1 base at J; junction bases unmatched: 5.

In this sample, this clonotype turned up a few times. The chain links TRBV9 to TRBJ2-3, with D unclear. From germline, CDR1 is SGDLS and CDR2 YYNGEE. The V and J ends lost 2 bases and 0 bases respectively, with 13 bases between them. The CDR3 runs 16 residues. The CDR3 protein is CASSVLSSASTDTQYF. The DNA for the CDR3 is TGTGCCAGCAGCGTCCTCTCCAGCGCAAGCACAGATACGCAGTATTTT.

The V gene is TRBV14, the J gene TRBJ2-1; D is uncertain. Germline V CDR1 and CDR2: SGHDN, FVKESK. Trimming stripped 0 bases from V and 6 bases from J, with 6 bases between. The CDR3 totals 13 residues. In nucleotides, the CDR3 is TGTGCCAGCAGCCAAGAAGCGATCAATGAGCAGTTCTTC. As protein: CASSQEAINEQFF.

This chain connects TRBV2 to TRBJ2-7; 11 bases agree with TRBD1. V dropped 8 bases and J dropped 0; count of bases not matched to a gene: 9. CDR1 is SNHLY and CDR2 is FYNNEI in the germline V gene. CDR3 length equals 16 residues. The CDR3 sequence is CASGGQGAPLSYEQYF. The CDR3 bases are TGTGCCAGCGGCGGACAGGGGGCCCCCCTCTCCTACGAGCAGTACTTC.

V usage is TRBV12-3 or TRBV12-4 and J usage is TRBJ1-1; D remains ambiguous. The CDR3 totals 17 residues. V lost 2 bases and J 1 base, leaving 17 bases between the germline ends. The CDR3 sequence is CASSLPSVSSGNTEAFF. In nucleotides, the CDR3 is TGTGCCAGCAGTTTACCTTCGGTGAGCTCCGGGAACACTGAAGCTTTCTTT.

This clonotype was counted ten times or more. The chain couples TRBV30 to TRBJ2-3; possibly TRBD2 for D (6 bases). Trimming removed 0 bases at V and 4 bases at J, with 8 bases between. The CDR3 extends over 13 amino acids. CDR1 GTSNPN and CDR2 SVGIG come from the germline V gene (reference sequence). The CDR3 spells CAWSVTSSDTQYF. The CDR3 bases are TGTGCCTGGAGTGTTACTAGCTCAGATACGCAGTATTTT.

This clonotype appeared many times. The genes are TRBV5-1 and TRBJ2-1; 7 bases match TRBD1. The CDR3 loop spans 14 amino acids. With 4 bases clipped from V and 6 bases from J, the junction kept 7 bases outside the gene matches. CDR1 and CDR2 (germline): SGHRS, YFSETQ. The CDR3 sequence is CASSLTGPGNEQFF. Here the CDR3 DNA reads TGCGCCAGCAGCCTGACAGGGCCTGGCAATGAGCAGTTCTTC.

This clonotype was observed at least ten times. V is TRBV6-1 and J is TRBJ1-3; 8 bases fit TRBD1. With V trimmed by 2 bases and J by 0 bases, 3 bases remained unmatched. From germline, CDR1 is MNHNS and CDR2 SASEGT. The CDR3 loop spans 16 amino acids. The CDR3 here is CASSERTGTSGNTIYF. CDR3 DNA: TGTGCCAGCAGTGAAAGGACAGGGACCTCTGGAAACACCATATATTTT.

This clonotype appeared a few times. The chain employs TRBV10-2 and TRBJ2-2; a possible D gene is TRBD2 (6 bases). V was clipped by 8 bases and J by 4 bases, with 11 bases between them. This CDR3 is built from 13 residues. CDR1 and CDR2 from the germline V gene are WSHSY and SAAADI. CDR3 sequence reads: CASREIGTGELFF. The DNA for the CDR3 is TGCGCCAGCCGGGAGATTGGCACCGGGGAGCTGTTTTTT.

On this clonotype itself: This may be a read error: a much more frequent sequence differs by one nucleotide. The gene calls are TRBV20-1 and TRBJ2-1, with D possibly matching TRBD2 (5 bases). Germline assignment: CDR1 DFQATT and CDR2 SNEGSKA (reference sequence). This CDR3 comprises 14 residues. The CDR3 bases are TGCAGTGCTACTAGACTAACCGAATACAGTGAGCAGTTCTTC. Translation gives CSATRLTEYSEQFF.

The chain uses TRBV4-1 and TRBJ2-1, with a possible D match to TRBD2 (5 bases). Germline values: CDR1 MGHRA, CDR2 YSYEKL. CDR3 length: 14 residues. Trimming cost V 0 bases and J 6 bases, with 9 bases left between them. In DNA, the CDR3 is TGCGCCAGCAGCCAAGAGGTCCGGGGCAATGAGCAGTTCTTC. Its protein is CASSQEVRGNEQFF.

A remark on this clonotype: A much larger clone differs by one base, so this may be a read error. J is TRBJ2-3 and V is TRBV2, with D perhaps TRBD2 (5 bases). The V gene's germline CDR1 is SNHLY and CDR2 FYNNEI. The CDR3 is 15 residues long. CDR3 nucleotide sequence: TGTGCCAGCAGTCCGTTTAGACTAAGCACAGATACGCGGTATTTT. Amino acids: CASSPFRLSTDTRYF.

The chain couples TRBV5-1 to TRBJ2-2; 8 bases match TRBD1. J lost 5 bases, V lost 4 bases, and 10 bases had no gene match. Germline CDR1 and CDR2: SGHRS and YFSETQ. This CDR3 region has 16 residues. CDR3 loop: CASSILPGQATGELFF. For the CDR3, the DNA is TGCGCCAGCAGCATTTTACCGGGACAGGCGACCGGGGAGCTGTTTTTT.